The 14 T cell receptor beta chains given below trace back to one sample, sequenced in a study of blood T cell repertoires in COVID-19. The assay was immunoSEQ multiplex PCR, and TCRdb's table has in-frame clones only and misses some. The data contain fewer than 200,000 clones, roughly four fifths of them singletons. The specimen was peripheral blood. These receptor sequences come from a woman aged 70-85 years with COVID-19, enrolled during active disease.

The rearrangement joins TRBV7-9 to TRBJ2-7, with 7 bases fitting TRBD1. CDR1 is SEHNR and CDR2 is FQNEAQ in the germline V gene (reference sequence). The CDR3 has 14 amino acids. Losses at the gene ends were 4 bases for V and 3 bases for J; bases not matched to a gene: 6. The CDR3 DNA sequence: TGTGCCAGCAGCTCACAGGGGTCCTACTACGAGCAGTACTTC. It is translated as CASSSQGSYYEQYF. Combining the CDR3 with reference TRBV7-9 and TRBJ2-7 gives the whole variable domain DTGVSQNPRHKITKRGQNVTFRCDPISEHNRLYWYRQTLGQGPEFLTYFQNEAQLEKSRLLSDRFSAERPKGSFSTLEIQRTEQGDSAMYLCASSSQGSYYEQYFGPGTRLTVT.

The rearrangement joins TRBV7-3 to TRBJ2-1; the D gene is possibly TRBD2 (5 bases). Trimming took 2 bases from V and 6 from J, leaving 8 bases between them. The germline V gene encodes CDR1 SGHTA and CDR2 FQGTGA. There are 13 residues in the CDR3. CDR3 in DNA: TGTGCCAGCAGCTTAGGGAGCCTCAATGAGCAGTTCTTC. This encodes CASSLGSLNEQFF.

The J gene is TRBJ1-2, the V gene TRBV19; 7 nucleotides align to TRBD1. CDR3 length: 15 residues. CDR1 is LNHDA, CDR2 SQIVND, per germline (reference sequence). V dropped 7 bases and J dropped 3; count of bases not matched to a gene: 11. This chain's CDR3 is CASNPTGERHYGYTF. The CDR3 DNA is TGTGCCAGTAACCCCACAGGGGAGCGTCACTATGGCTACACCTTC. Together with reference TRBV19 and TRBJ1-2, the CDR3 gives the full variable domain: DGGITQSPKYLFRKEGQNVTLSCEQNLNHDAMYWYRQDPGQGLRLIYYSQIVNDFQKGDIAEGYSVSREKKESFPLTVTSAQKNPTAFYLCASNPTGERHYGYTFGSGTRLTVV.

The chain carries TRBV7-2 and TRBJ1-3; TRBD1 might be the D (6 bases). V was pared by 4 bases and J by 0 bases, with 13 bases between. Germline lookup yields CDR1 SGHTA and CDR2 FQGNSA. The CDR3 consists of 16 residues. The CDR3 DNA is TGTGCCAGCAGCTCGACAACAGGGATCTCTGGAAACACCATATATTTT. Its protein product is CASSSTTGISGNTIYF. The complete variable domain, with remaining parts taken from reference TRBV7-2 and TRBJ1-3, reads GAGVSQSPSNKVTEKGKDVELRCDPISGHTALYWYRQSLGQGLEFLIYFQGNSAPDKSGLPSDRFSAERTGGSVSTLTIQRTQQEDSAVYLCASSSTTGISGNTIYFGEGSWLTVV.

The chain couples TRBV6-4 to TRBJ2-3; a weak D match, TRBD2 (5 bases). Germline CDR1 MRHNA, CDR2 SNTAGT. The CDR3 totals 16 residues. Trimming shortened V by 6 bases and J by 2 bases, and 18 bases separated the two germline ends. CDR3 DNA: TGTGCCAGCAGAGCCCGAGGGAATGGCATCACAGATACGCAGTATTTT. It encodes CASRARGNGITDTQYF.

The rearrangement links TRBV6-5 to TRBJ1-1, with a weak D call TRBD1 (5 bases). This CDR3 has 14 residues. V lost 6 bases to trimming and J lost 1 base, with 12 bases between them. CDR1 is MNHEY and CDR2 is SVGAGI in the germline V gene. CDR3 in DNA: TGTGCCAGCAGCCAGGGACTGACGAACACTGAAGCTTTCTTT. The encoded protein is CASSQGLTNTEAFF.

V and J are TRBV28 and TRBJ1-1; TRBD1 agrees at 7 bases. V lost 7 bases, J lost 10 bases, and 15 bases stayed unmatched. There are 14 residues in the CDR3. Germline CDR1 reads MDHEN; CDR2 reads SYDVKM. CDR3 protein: CASNKDRAYGRAFF. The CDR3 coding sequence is TGTGCCAGCAATAAAGACAGGGCCTACGGAAGAGCTTTCTTT. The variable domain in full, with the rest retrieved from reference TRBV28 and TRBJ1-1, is DVKVTQSSRYLVKRTGEKVFLECVQDMDHENMFWYRQDPGLGLRLIYFSYDVKMKEKGDIPEGYSVSREKKERFSLILESASTNQTSMYLCASNKDRAYGRAFFGQGTRLTVV.

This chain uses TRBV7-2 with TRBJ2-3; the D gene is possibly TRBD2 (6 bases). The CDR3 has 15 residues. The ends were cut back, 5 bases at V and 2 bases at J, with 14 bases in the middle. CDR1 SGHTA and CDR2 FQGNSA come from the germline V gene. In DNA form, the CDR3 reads TGTGCCAGCAGCGATGGGACTCACTACACAGATACGCAGTATTTT. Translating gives CASSDGTHYTDTQYF.

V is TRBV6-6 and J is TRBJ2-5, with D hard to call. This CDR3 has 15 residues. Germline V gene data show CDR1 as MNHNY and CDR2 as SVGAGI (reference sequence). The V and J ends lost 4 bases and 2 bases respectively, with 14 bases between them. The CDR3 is CASSSYQARQETQYF. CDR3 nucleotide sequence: TGTGCCAGCAGTTCGTACCAGGCACGACAAGAGACCCAGTACTTC.

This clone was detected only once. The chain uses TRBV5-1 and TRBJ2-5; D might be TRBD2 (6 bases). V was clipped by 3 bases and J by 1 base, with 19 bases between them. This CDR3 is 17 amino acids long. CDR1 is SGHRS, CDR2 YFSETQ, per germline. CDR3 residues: CASSSPGGVGGQETQYF. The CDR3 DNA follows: TGCGCCAGCAGCTCCCCAGGCGGGGTTGGAGGCCAAGAGACCCAGTACTTC.

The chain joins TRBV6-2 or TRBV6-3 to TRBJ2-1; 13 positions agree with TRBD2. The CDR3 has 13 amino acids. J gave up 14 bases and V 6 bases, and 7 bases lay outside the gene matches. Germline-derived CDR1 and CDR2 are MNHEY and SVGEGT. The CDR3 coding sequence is TGTGCCAGCAGCCACCTTGGGACTAGCGGGAAGTTCTTC. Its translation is CASSHLGTSGKFF.

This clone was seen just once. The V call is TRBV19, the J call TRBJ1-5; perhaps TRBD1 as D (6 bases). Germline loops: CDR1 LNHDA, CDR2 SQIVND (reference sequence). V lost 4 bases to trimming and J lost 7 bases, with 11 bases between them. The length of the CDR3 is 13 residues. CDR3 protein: CASSSDRIQPQHF. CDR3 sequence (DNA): TGTGCCAGTAGTAGCGACAGGATCCAGCCCCAGCATTTT.

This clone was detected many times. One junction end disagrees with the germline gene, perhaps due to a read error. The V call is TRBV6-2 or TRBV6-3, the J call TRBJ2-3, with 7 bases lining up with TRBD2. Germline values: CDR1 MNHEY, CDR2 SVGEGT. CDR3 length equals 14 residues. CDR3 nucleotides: TGTGCCAGCAGTTACGCGACTAGCACGGATACGCAGTATTTT. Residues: CASSYATSTDTQYF.

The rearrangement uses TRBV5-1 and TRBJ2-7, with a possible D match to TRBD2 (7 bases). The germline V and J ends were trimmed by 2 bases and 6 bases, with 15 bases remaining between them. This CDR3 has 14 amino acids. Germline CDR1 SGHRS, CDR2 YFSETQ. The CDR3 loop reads CASSFNREGLEQYF. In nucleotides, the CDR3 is TGCGCCAGCAGCTTCAACAGGGAGGGTCTCGAGCAGTACTTC.